This TCR beta chain stems from a study of blood T cells in healthy people across ages (dated by TCRdb to the mid-2010s). In the study overall: In model experiments, template switching captured about one uniquely barcoded TCR beta cDNA molecule for every two T cells. Donors of different ages were randomly distributed across sequencing lanes to avoid experimental bias. Using deep sequencing normalized with unique cDNA molecular identifiers, the study measured how TCR beta repertoire diversity changes with age. For two donors (one aged 18 to 30 and one aged 80 or older), the study analyzed two additional independent replicas of 1 million unique cDNA reads from the same blood draw. Four age groups were formed from the donors: young (average approximately 16 years), middle-aged (approximately 39), aged (about 68) and long-lived (around 80). Broader findings and caveats from the paper: Estimates of total diversity based on one million sequenced T cells were considered lower bounds and underestimates. The CMV infection status of donors was not known, potentially confounding age-related changes in expanded clonotypes. The long-lived group showed more naive CD4+ T cells, fewer expanded clones and increased TCR diversity than the aged group, suggesting age selection. Observed TCR beta diversity correlated strongly with the percentage of naive T cells measured by flow cytometry. As age increased, observed TCR beta diversity per million T cells dropped in a roughly linear way, and a significant reduction was already evident by age 40. Conclusive comparison of naive and antigen-experienced compartments was prevented by the profiling of bulk unsorted PBMCs.

The library was prepared using 5' RACE. The sequencer listed for this sample is Illumina HiSeq 2500. The second PCR ran for roughly 6 to 11 cycles and used a J-beta primer mix along with a sample-barcoded 5' primer. Each TCR beta cDNA molecule received a unique molecular identifier from a template-switch 5' adaptor carrying 12 random nucleotides. Each sample yielded at least 3 million CDR3-containing paired-end reads. First-strand cDNA synthesis was performed from all RNA using the Mint cDNA synthesis kit, with priming by a TRBC-specific oligonucleotide. Following uracil-DNA glycosylase treatment, a first 18-cycle PCR with universal primers M1SS and BC2_uni_R was performed on all cDNA. The study's own analysis went as follows. For normalization, 1 million high-quality reads, each with a distinct molecular identifier, were randomly selected from each sample. Reads sharing molecular identifiers were discarded rather than binned into consensus sequences. MiTCR, set to a Q25 quality threshold and the strictest error-elimination algorithm, was used for CDR3 identification, clonotype clustering and error correction. Lower-bound total TCR beta diversity was estimated with a nonparametric unseen species model using Euler transformation. TCRdb reran the public reads through fastp at Q25 and MiXCR, keeping productive beta chains. Rows merge per CDR3 protein into single entries with the most common DNA and genes. In this record, the V and J calls reflect TCRdb's handling and not the investigators' own analysis. This sample lists about 680,000 distinct CDR3 sequences; 45% to 50% were detected once. In total, the top ten clones hold under 35% of the sample.

Systemically healthy Caucasian individuals from Russia, around 38 in total and aged 6 to 90 years, were included as donors. Each donor gave 9 to 10 milliliters of peripheral blood, collected into EDTA-treated Vacutainer tubes. PBMCs were isolated by Ficoll-Paque density-gradient centrifugation, with at least 6 million obtained per sample. Trizol reagent was used to extract total RNA from the PBMCs, yielding at least 6 micrograms per sample. The percentages of naive CD45RAhigh/CD27high T cells were determined by flow cytometry on a PBMC aliquot from every donor. The CDR3 runs 11 amino acids, cysteine and phenylalanine included. The only DNA kept is the CDR3, 33 bases in frame from the first base. The germline V gene (reference sequence) gives CDR1 as DFQATT and CDR2 as SNEGSKA. Note on this clonotype: Its specific antigen is unknown. No quality values exist for individual bases; no much larger clone is one base distant.

The V and J segments used are TRBV20-1 and TRBJ2-5, with TRBD2 as a weak D call on 5 bases. TRBJ2-7 matches the DNA end more closely, so the J call is doubtful. The sequenced sample was blood. The TCR sequence derives from a woman aged 55-69 years in good health. The CDR3 protein sequence reads: CSASLEVEQYF. The DNA sequence is TGCAGTGCTAGTTTGGAGGTCGAGCAGTACTTC.